This T cell receptor (beta chain) was recorded in a study of low-dose radiotherapy and immunotherapy resistance in tumors. Overall study context: Intravenous administration to patients comprised nivolumab at 240 mg every two weeks and ipilimumab at 1 mg/kg every six weeks. Treatment included intravenous cyclophosphamide dosed at 200 mg/m2 every two weeks, one day before radiation and immunotherapy.

With TRAV- and TRBV-specific primers, first-strand cDNA was made, covering the alpha and beta chains. The authors ran about 18 PCR cycles to amplify TCRs with a constant-region primer and V-primer adapter. Isolated mRNA underwent amplification by in vitro transcription. TCRdb itself ran the reads through MiXCR, one entry per CDR3 protein. The repertoire includes approximately 91,000 distinct CDR3 sequences, 20% to 25% of them detected once, and 9.5% to 15% sits in the top ten. The trim removed 5 bases at V and 4 bases at J, leaving 14 bases unmatched. The CDR3 has 16 amino acids. Germline loops: CDR1 DFQATT, CDR2 SNEGSKA (reference sequence). This clonotype has only one observation. Time point specified: after trial treatment. This sample's treatment: LDRT plus nivolumab, ipilimumab, low-dose cyclophosphamide and aspirin (RACIN trial). Low-dose radiotherapy, low-dose cyclophosphamide, aspirin, ipilimumab and nivolumab were all given to the donors.

The origin of this receptor is a female donor with ovarian cancer. Specimen: PBMCs, collected after low-dose radiotherapy plus immunotherapy. This chain joins TRBV20-1 and TRBJ1-5; 7 bases fit TRBD1. CDR3 bases: TGCAGTGCTCGAATGAGACAGGGAAATGTTAATCAGCCCCAGCATTTT. It codes for CSARMRQGNVNQPQHF.